Shown below are 11 T cell receptor beta chains from a single sample sequenced in a study of blood T cells in healthy people across ages. Then a second PCR, running roughly 6 to 11 cycles, was carried out with a sample-barcoded 5' primer and a J-beta primer mix. TCRdb recomputed calls from the 5' RACE reads with MiXCR, one row per CDR3 protein. The sample has 1.5 million to 2 million distinct CDR3 sequences, about 50% seen once. The sample comprised blood. These receptors came from a woman in her 40s in good health.

The V gene is TRBV6-1, the J gene TRBJ2-6, with unresolved D. Germline CDR1 reads MNHNS; CDR2 reads SASEGT. V lost 8 bases, J lost 1 base, and 6 bases lay in between. This CDR3 has 13 residues. CDR3 nucleotide sequence: TGTGCCAGCGTCAGTTCTGGGGCCAACGTCCTGACTTTC. Protein: CASVSSGANVLTF.

The chain joins TRBV24-1 to TRBJ2-5, with 10 bases identical to TRBD1. The DNA matches TRBJ2-7 better at its end, which makes the J call doubtful. Germline CDR1 is KGHDR and CDR2 is SFDVKD. The CDR3 is made up of 15 amino acids. The CDR3 DNA reads as TGTGCCACCAGTGATCCTACACGGACAGGGGGCGAGCAGTACTTC. It specifies CATSDPTRTGGEQYF.

This clonotype was counted ten times or more. J is TRBJ2-7 and V is TRBV29-1; D gene unclear. V was cut by 4 bases and J by 3 bases, with 10 bases left in between. This CDR3 contains 12 residues. Germline-derived CDR1 and CDR2 are SQVTM and ANQGSEA. The CDR3 reads CSVGVDGYEQYF. The CDR3, as DNA: TGCAGCGTTGGAGTAGATGGCTACGAGCAGTACTTC.

The gene calls are TRBV7-2 and TRBJ2-1; D gene uncertain. The V end lost 1 base, the J end lost 6 bases, and 13 bases lay between the germline ends. Germline CDR1 SGHTA, CDR2 FQGNSA. CDR3 size: 15 residues. The CDR3 DNA follows: TGTGCCAGCAGCTTAGACGGCCCGGTGGGCAATGAGCAGTTCTTC. Protein: CASSLDGPVGNEQFF.

The CDR3 DNA is TGTGCCACCAGCGTCATGGCTAATGAAAAACTGTTTTTT. This sequence encodes CATSVMANEKLFF. The chain couples TRBV15 to TRBJ1-4; D not certain. V lost 5 bases to trimming and J lost 3 bases, with 7 bases between them. CDR3 length equals 13 residues. Germline V gene lookup returns CDR1 LNHNV and CDR2 YYDKDF (reference sequence).

This clonotype was counted between two and nine times. The J gene is TRBJ2-6, the V gene TRBV20-1, with D possibly being TRBD1 (5 bases). The CDR3 spans 15 residues. V shed 1 base and J shed 2 bases, with 9 bases lying between them. Germline V gene sequence: CDR1 DFQATT, CDR2 SNEGSKA (reference sequence). The CDR3 protein is CSARVRETGANVLTF. CDR3 sequence (DNA): TGCAGTGCTAGAGTCAGGGAAACTGGGGCCAACGTCCTGACTTTC.

This clonotype has a single count. The chain employs TRBV4-1 and TRBJ1-1; 9 positions match TRBD1. V lost 4 bases, J lost 2 bases, and 17 bases stayed unmatched. CDR3 size: 19 residues. Germline V gives CDR1 MGHRA, CDR2 YSYEKL. The CDR3, as DNA: TGCGCCAGCAGCCCCTATGCTGACGCAGGACAGGGGAAAAACACTGAAGCTTTCTTT. Encoded protein: CASSPYADAGQGKNTEAFF.

The V gene is TRBV20-1, the J gene TRBJ1-1; 9 nucleotides match TRBD1. The CDR3 runs 14 residues. Germline CDR1 is DFQATT and CDR2 is SNEGSKA (reference sequence). After removal of 7 bases from V and 2 bases from J, the junction contained 8 bases not matched to a gene. CDR3 nucleotides: TGCAGTGTCGAGACAGGGGGTTTAAACACTGAAGCTTTCTTT. Its translation is CSVETGGLNTEAFF.

In its sample, this clonotype was seen many times. This chain uses TRBV6-6 with TRBJ1-2; D is ambiguous. Trimming stripped 5 bases from V and 3 bases from J, with 13 bases between. The CDR3 has 14 amino acids. CDR1 MNHNY and CDR2 SVGAGI come from the germline V gene (reference sequence). The CDR3: CASSPRTLHYGYTF. In DNA, the CDR3 is TGTGCCAGCAGTCCGAGGACGTTACACTATGGCTACACCTTC.

This clonotype has more than one count but fewer than ten. This chain links TRBV7-2 with TRBJ2-7; 11 bases line up with TRBD2. With 4 bases clipped from V and 3 bases from J, the junction kept 8 bases outside the gene matches. Germline CDR1 SGHTA, CDR2 FQGNSA. CDR3 length: 16 amino acids. CDR3 in amino acids: CASSSKTSGASYEQYF. The CDR3 coding sequence is TGTGCCAGCAGCTCCAAGACTAGCGGGGCTAGCTACGAGCAGTACTTC.

The chain has TRBV6-5 and TRBJ2-5; 7 positions match TRBD2. Germline V gene lookup returns CDR1 MNHEY and CDR2 SVGAGI. The CDR3 runs to 15 residues. Trimming cost V 6 bases and J 5 bases; bases outside gene matches: 12. The CDR3 protein is CASREQAGWSETQYF. DNA for the CDR3: TGTGCCAGCAGGGAGCAAGCGGGGTGGTCGGAGACCCAGTACTTC.